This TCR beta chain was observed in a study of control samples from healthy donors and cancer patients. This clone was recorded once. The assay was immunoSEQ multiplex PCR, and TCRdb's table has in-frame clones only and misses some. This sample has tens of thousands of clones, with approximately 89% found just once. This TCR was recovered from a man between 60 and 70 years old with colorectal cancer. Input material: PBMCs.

Written as DNA, the CDR3 is TGCGCCAGCAGCCAGACCCCGGGACAGACTTACAATGAGCAGTTCTTC. Residues: CASSQTPGQTYNEQFF. V and J are TRBV4-1 and TRBJ2-1; TRBD1 aligns across 7 bases. Trimming took 3 bases from V and 4 from J; bases not matched to a gene: 9. The V gene's germline CDR1 is MGHRA and CDR2 YSYEKL. The CDR3 is 16 residues long.